The rows below give T cell receptor beta chains drawn from one sample of a study of cytomegalovirus exposure and HLA in healthy donors. Profiled with immunoSEQ multiplex PCR; TCRdb holds only in-frame clones, not every one. Among roughly 70,000 clones listed, over 85% were seen once. The sample was PBMCs. Receptor source: a woman younger than 35 in good health and CMV-seropositive. CDR3s include the opening cysteine and the closing phenylalanine or tryptophan. The D gene is left open where the match is weak. Size tells how often a clone was seen (once, few, many) or the class of an expanded clone, and some rows leave it out.

v_call,clone_size,j_call,d_call,cdr3_aa,cdr3_nt
TRBV4-3,-,TRBJ2-5,-,CASSQGYGGAETQYF,TGCGCCAGCAGCCAAGGATACGGAGGGGCGGAGACCCAGTACTTC
TRBV2,once,TRBJ2-1,TRBD2,CASSERVAGGPGLNEQFF,TGTGCCAGCAGTGAACGAGTAGCGGGAGGGCCTGGGCTCAATGAGCAGTTCTTC
TRBV5-4,-,TRBJ2-1,TRBD2,CASSSHLAGPAYNEQFF,TGTGCCAGCAGCTCCCATTTAGCGGGACCGGCCTACAATGAGCAGTTCTTC
TRBV6-8,-,TRBJ1-2,TRBD1,CASRRTRDRNNYGYTF,TGTGCCAGCAGGCGAACCCGGGACAGGAATAACTATGGCTACACCTTC
TRBV13,-,TRBJ2-5,-,CASSPTLAGRQETQYF,TGTGCCAGCAGCCCCACCTTGGCGGGCAGACAAGAGACCCAGTACTTC
TRBV7-9,-,TRBJ2-3,TRBD2,CASRPGLAGSTQYF,TGTGCCAGCAGACCGGGACTAGCGGGGTCTACGCAGTATTTT
TRBV30,-,TRBJ2-3,TRBD2,CAWSVWTSGGFGTDTQYF,TGTGCCTGGAGTGTATGGACTAGCGGGGGGTTTGGCACAGATACGCAGTATTTT
TRBV5-5,-,TRBJ2-1,-,CASSLGGASSYNEQFF,TGTGCCAGCAGCTTGGGGGGCGCCTCCTCCTACAATGAGCAGTTCTTC
TRBV6-1,-,TRBJ2-6,-,CASSDGGRGANVLTF,TGTGCCAGCAGTGACGGGGGGCGGGGGGCCAACGTCCTGACTTTC
TRBV19,-,TRBJ2-1,TRBD2,CASRDTSGRPNEQFF,TGTGCCAGTAGGGATACTAGCGGGAGGCCCAATGAGCAGTTCTTC
TRBV27,once,TRBJ1-1,-,CASTLLRLRGNTEAFF,TGTGCCAGCACTCTCCTCAGACTTCGGGGTAACACTGAAGCTTTCTTT
TRBV5-4,-,TRBJ2-4,-,CASSLDSRTTNIQYF,TGTGCCAGCAGCTTGGATTCACGGACAACAAACATTCAGTACTTC
TRBV9,-,TRBJ1-5,-,CASSRGHSNQPQHF,TGTGCCAGCAGCAGGGGTCATAGCAATCAGCCCCAGCATTTT
TRBV14,-,TRBJ2-2,-,CASSLRSGGELFF,TGTGCCAGCAGCCTCCGGAGCGGCGGGGAGCTGTTTTTT
TRBV30,-,TRBJ1-2,TRBD1,CAWIGGADRPRYGYTF,TGTGCCTGGATCGGGGGAGCGGACAGGCCCCGCTATGGCTACACCTTC
TRBV11-2,-,TRBJ2-7,TRBD1,CASTSSRDRGSSYEQYF,TGTGCCAGCACCTCCTCTCGTGACAGGGGATCCTCCTACGAGCAGTACTTC
TRBV5-4,-,TRBJ2-1,TRBD2,CASSLAGGNEQFF,TGTGCCAGCAGCTTGGCGGGGGGCAATGAGCAGTTCTTC
TRBV5-1,-,TRBJ1-6,-,CASSPRTADNSPLHF,TGCGCCAGCAGCCCGCGGACAGCAGATAATTCACCCCTCCACTTT
TRBV4-2,-,TRBJ1-3,-,CASSQDRGNSGNTIYF,TGTGCCAGCAGCCAAGATCGAGGGAACTCTGGAAACACCATATATTTT
TRBV4-1,-,TRBJ2-1,TRBD2,CASSHAGGSEQFF,TGCGCCAGCAGCCACGCGGGGGGGAGTGAGCAGTTCTTC
TRBV7-2,once,TRBJ2-3,-,CASSLTAGYTDTQYF,TGTGCCAGCAGCTTAACAGCGGGTTACACAGATACGCAGTATTTT
TRBV30,-,TRBJ2-7,-,CASSGVESGEQYF,TGTGCCTCCAGTGGCGTGGAAAGCGGCGAGCAGTACTTC
TRBV11-3,-,TRBJ2-7,TRBD2,CASSLGGLAGEEQYF,TGTGCCAGCAGCTTAGGAGGACTAGCGGGAGAAGAGCAGTACTTC
TRBV7-9,few,TRBJ2-7,TRBD1,CASSYQGQGSYEQYF,TGTGCCAGCAGCTATCAGGGACAGGGGTCCTACGAGCAGTACTTC
TRBV4-3,-,TRBJ1-5,-,CASSQDTENQPQHF,TGCGCCAGCAGCCAAGATACAGAGAATCAGCCCCAGCATTTT
TRBV19,-,TRBJ2-7,-,CASSIDSTYEQYF,TGTGCCAGTAGTATCGACAGCACCTACGAGCAGTACTTC
TRBV7-9,-,TRBJ2-1,TRBD1,CAIPGQGASRSSYNEQFF,TGTGCCATTCCGGGACAGGGGGCCTCCAGGAGCTCCTACAATGAGCAGTTCTTC
TRBV7-2,once,TRBJ2-7,-,CASSFRGAGPSHEQYF,TGTGCCAGCAGCTTCAGGGGGGCGGGACCCTCCCACGAGCAGTACTTC
TRBV27,-,TRBJ1-5,-,CASKRSSGIQPQHF,TGTGCCAGCAAAAGGTCGTCCGGGATTCAGCCCCAGCATTTT
TRBV2,-,TRBJ2-6,TRBD1,CASRLRTGPFSGANVLTF,TGTGCCAGCAGACTCAGGACAGGGCCCTTCTCTGGGGCCAACGTCCTGACTTTC
TRBV9,-,TRBJ2-5,-,CASSSNAETQYF,TGTGCCAGCAGCTCGAACGCGGAGACCCAGTACTTC
TRBV11-2,-,TRBJ2-7,TRBD1,CASSLGTGVFYEQYF,TGTGCCAGCAGCTTAGGGACAGGGGTCTTCTACGAGCAGTACTTC
TRBV5-4,-,TRBJ1-6,-,CASSLKQGSGSYNSPLHF,TGTGCCAGCAGCTTGAAACAGGGTAGTGGGTCCTATAATTCACCCCTCCACTTT
TRBV9,-,TRBJ2-1,-,CASSVGSRASDLDEQFF,TGTGCCAGCAGCGTAGGGTCTCGGGCTAGCGATCTCGATGAGCAGTTCTTC
TRBV6-1,-,TRBJ2-7,-,CASSLQGYEQYF,TGTGCCAGCAGTTTACAGGGCTACGAGCAGTACTTC
TRBV6-4,medium-sized,TRBJ2-1,TRBD2,CASSDTSGGYNEQFF,TGTGCCAGCAGTGATACTAGCGGGGGTTACAATGAGCAGTTCTTC
TRBV14,-,TRBJ2-2,-,CASSESGLGELFF,TGTGCCAGCAGCGAGAGCGGGCTCGGGGAGCTGTTTTTT
TRBV7-2,-,TRBJ1-2,-,CASSRQDANYGYTF,TGTGCCAGCAGCCGACAGGATGCTAACTATGGCTACACCTTC
TRBV9,-,TRBJ1-4,TRBD1,CASSAGQGTNEKLFF,TGTGCCAGCAGCGCTGGACAGGGCACTAATGAAAAACTGTTTTTT
TRBV19,once,TRBJ1-1,-,CASSSNRMNTEAFF,TGTGCCAGTAGTAGCAACAGAATGAACACTGAAGCTTTCTTT